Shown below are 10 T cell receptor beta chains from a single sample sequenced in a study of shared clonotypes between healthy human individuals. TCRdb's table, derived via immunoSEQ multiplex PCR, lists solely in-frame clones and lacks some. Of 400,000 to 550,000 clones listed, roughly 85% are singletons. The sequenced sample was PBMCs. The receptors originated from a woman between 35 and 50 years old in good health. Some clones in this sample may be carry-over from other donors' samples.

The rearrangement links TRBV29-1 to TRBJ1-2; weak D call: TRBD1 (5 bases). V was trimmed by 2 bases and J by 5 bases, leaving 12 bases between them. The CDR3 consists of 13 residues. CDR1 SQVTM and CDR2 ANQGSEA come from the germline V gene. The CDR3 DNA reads TGCAGCGTTGAAAAAACGCAGGGTTATGGCTACACCTTC. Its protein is CSVEKTQGYGYTF.

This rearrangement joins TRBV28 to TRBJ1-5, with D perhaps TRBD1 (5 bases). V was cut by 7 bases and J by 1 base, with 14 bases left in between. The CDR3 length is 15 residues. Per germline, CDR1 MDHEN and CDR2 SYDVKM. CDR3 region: CASIGGGRSNQPQHF. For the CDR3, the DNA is TGTGCCAGCATTGGGGGGGGACGGAGCAATCAGCCCCAGCATTTT.

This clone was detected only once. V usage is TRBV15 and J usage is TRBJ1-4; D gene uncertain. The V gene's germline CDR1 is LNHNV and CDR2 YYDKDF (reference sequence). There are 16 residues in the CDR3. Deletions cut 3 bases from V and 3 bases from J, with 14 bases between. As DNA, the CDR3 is TGTGCCACCAGCAGTCGAGTTGGGCAGGCTAATGAAAAACTGTTTTTT. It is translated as CATSSRVGQANEKLFF.

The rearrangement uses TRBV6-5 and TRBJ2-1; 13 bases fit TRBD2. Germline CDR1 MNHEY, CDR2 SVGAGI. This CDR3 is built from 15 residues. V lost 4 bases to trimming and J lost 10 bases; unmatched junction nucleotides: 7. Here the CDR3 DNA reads TGTGCCAGCAGTTTAGGACTAGCGGGAGTTGGCGAGCAGTTCTTC. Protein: CASSLGLAGVGEQFF.

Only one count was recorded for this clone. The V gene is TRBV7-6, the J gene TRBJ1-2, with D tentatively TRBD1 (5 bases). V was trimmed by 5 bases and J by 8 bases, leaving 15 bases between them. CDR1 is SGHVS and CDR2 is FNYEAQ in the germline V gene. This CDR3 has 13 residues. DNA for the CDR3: TGTGCCAGCAGCCTCACGCAAAGGGACGGCTACACCTTC. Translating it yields CASSLTQRDGYTF.

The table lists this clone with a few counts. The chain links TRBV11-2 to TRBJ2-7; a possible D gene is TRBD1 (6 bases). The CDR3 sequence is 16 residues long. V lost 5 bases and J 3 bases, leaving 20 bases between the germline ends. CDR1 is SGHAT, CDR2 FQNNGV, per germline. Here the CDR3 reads CASSPLGQQPDYEQYF. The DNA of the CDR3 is TGTGCCAGCAGCCCCCTAGGACAGCAACCAGACTACGAGCAGTACTTC.

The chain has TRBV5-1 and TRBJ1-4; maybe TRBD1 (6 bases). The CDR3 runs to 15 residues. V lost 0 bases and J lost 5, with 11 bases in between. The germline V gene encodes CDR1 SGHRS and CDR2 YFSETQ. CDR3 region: CASSLVGGGNEKLFF. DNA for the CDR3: TGCGCCAGCAGCTTGGTCGGGGGCGGAAATGAAAAACTGTTTTTT. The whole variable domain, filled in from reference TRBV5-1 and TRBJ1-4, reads KAGVTQTPRYLIKTRGQQVTLSCSPISGHRSVSWYQQTPGQGLQFLFEYFSETQRNKGNFPGRFSGRQFSNSRSEMNVSTLELGDSALYLCASSLVGGGNEKLFFGSGTQLSVL.

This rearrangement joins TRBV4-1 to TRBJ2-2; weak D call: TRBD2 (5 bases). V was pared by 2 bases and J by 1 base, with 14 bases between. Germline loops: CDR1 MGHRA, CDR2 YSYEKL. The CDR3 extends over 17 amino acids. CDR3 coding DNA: TGCGCCAGCAGCCAAAGCGGAGATAGCTTGAACACCGGGGAGCTGTTTTTT. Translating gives CASSQSGDSLNTGELFF.

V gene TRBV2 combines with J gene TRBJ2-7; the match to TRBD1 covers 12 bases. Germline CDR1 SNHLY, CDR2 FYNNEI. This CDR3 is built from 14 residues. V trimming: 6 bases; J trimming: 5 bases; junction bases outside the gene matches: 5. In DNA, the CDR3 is TGTGCCAGCAGGCGGGGACAGGGGGCCGACGAGCAGTACTTC. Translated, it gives CASRRGQGADEQYF.

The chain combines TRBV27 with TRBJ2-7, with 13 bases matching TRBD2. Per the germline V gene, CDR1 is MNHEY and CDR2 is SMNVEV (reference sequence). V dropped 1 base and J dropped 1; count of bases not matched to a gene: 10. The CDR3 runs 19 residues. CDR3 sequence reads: CASSLYKRTSGRFSYEQYF. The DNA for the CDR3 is TGTGCCAGCAGTTTATATAAGCGGACTAGCGGGAGATTTTCCTACGAGCAGTACTTC.